Following are 18 T cell receptor beta chains from one sample sequenced in a study of patients and donors after allogeneic stem cell transplantation. In TCRdb, the RT-PCR reads were re-called with MiXCR into one record per CDR3 protein. This table has 150,000 to 200,000 distinct CDR3 sequences, roughly 31% appearing once. Specimen: blood, either unsorted or a sorted T cell fraction (not recorded which). These receptors came from a human donor who was either an allogeneic HSCT recipient or a stem cell or donor lymphocyte infusion donor (not recorded which). It is not recorded whose cells these are; they may come from a transplant donor.

The rearrangement uses TRBV27 and TRBJ1-5; D not certain. The V gene's germline CDR1 is MNHEY and CDR2 SMNVEV (reference sequence). The CDR3 contains 15 residues. Trimming took off 0 bases at V and 2 bases at J, with 8 bases between the two ends. The CDR3 region has the DNA TGTGCCAGCAGTTTATCGGGGAGAGGCAATCAGCCCCAGCATTTT. Amino acid sequence: CASSLSGRGNQPQHF.

The chain carries TRBV7-8 and TRBJ2-4, with D perhaps TRBD2 (6 bases). Looked up from germline, CDR1 is SGHVS and CDR2 is FQNEAQ. The CDR3 length is 13 residues. V was shortened by 5 bases and J by 5 bases, with 10 bases between the two germline ends. CDR3 sequence reads: CASSPSEENIQYF. The CDR3 coding sequence is TGTGCCAGCAGCCCTAGCGAGGAAAACATTCAGTACTTC. The variable domain in full, with the rest retrieved from reference TRBV7-8 and TRBJ2-4, is GAGVSQSPRYKVAKRGQDVALRCDPISGHVSLFWYQQALGQGPEFLTYFQNEAQLDKSGLPSDRFFAERPEGSVSTLKIQRTQQEDSAVYLCASSPSEENIQYFGAGTRLSVL.

This chain links TRBV9 with TRBJ2-5, with D unclear. V was pared by 0 bases and J by 3 bases, with 0 bases between. Germline-derived CDR1 and CDR2 are SGDLS and YYNGEE. CDR3 length: 11 amino acids. The CDR3 loop reads CASSVEETQYF. The CDR3 region has the DNA TGTGCCAGCAGCGTAGAAGAGACCCAGTACTTC.

This clonotype was seen ten or more times. V gene TRBV12-3 or TRBV12-4 combines with J gene TRBJ1-1; TRBD1 matches at 7 bases. The CDR3 totals 16 residues. Trimming cost V 5 bases and J 0 bases; bases outside gene matches: 9. The DNA of the CDR3 is TGTGCCAGCAGTCGCCGGGACAGACCCTTGAACACTGAAGCTTTCTTT. It is translated as CASSRRDRPLNTEAFF.

This clonotype was seen only a few times. This chain joins TRBV12-3 or TRBV12-4 and TRBJ1-6, with D perhaps matching TRBD1 (6 bases). Trimming pared 8 bases from V and 10 bases from J, leaving 21 bases between. The CDR3 extends over 15 amino acids. The CDR3 region is CASQKGQGTRSPLHF. The CDR3 DNA reads as TGTGCCAGCCAAAAGGGGCAGGGGACGAGATCACCCCTCCACTTT.

This clonotype was counted a single time. The genes are TRBV10-3 and TRBJ2-7; D perhaps matches TRBD2 (6 bases). CDR1 ENHRY and CDR2 SYGVKD come from the germline V gene. V gave up 1 base and J gave up 6 bases, with 16 bases separating them. The CDR3 is made up of 15 amino acids. In DNA, the CDR3 is TGTGCCATCAGTGAGTTCCCCCCGGGAGAGGGCGAGCAGTACTTC. Translation: CAISEFPPGEGEQYF.

V is TRBV7-2 and J is TRBJ2-7; D is tentatively TRBD1 or TRBD2 (5 bases each). The CDR3 spans 15 residues. Trimming pared 0 bases from V and 2 bases from J, leaving 11 bases between. CDR1 is SGHTA and CDR2 is FQGNSA in the germline V gene. The CDR3 bases are TGTGCCAGCAGCTTAGCGGTGACAGCGGCCTACGAGCAGTACTTC. This translates into CASSLAVTAAYEQYF.

This clonotype was counted a few times. The V and J genes are TRBV5-1 and TRBJ1-5, with D perhaps TRBD1 (6 bases). The germline V gene encodes CDR1 SGHRS and CDR2 YFSETQ. Trimming removed 0 bases at V and 3 bases at J, with 10 bases between. This CDR3 has 15 amino acids. The CDR3 DNA reads as TGCGCCAGCAGCTTGGGGGACACCAACAATCAGCCCCAGCATTTT. Translating it yields CASSLGDTNNQPQHF.

V is TRBV4-3 and J is TRBJ2-3, with TRBD2 as a possible D gene (5 bases). The CDR3 sequence is 13 residues long. V was cut by 1 base and J by 5 bases, with 7 bases left in between. In germline, CDR1 is LGHNA, CDR2 YSLEER. CDR3 residues: CASSQVAGDTQYF. The CDR3 DNA follows: TGCGCCAGCAGCCAAGTTGCGGGAGATACGCAGTATTTT.

The chain combines TRBV7-3 with TRBJ2-3; D ambiguous. The CDR3 is 15 residues long. Per the germline V gene, CDR1 is SGHTA and CDR2 is FQGTGA. V was trimmed by 0 bases and J by 0 bases, leaving 7 bases between them. CDR3 sequence: CASSLTGISTDTQYF. The CDR3 DNA is TGTGCCAGCAGCTTAACAGGGATAAGCACAGATACGCAGTATTTT.

V is TRBV20-1 and J is TRBJ2-1; 12 bases agree with TRBD1. The germline V gene has CDR1 DFQATT and CDR2 SNEGSKA (reference sequence). Unmatched junction bases numbered 11, after V lost 1 base and J lost 1 base. The CDR3 contains 19 residues. CDR3 region: CSARAGQGAPPLSYNEQFF. CDR3 bases: TGCAGTGCTAGAGCGGGACAGGGGGCCCCGCCTTTGTCCTACAATGAGCAGTTCTTC.

The chain has TRBV12-3 or TRBV12-4 and TRBJ2-2; a weak D match, TRBD1 (5 bases). Trimming shortened V by 4 bases and J by 3 bases, and 12 bases separated the two germline ends. The CDR3 consists of 15 residues. The CDR3 reads CASSSRQSHTGELFF. CDR3 sequence (DNA): TGTGCCAGCAGTTCGAGACAGAGCCACACCGGGGAGCTGTTTTTT.

V gene TRBV12-3 or TRBV12-4 combines with J gene TRBJ1-1, with 7 positions matching TRBD1. The trim removed 4 bases at V and 5 bases at J, leaving 1 base unmatched. CDR3 length equals 12 residues. CDR3: CASSSDRTEAFF. The DNA of the CDR3 is TGTGCCAGCAGTTCGGACAGGACTGAAGCTTTCTTT.

The chain couples TRBV24-1 to TRBJ2-3; perhaps TRBD2 as D (6 bases). The CDR3 contains 15 residues. The germline gives CDR1 KGHDR, CDR2 SFDVKD. V shed 3 bases and J shed 0 bases, with 9 bases lying between them. CDR3 DNA: TGTGCCACCAGTGATGCGGGGACCAGCACAGATACGCAGTATTTT. This sequence encodes CATSDAGTSTDTQYF.

The rearrangement uses TRBV27 and TRBJ2-7; D gene unclear. The germline V gene encodes CDR1 MNHEY and CDR2 SMNVEV (reference sequence). The CDR3 is 13 amino acids. V lost 1 base to trimming and J lost 5 bases, with 9 bases between them. The CDR3 loop reads CASSLWNSHEQYF. The DNA for the CDR3 is TGTGCCAGCAGTTTATGGAATTCCCACGAGCAGTACTTC.

There are a few counts of this clonotype. The chain carries TRBV7-9 and TRBJ1-5; D gene uncertain. CDR1 and CDR2 from the germline V gene are SEHNR and FQNEAQ (reference sequence). The CDR3 is 15 amino acids. V shed 5 bases and J shed 5 bases, with 16 bases lying between them. The CDR3 spells CASSAQTENHQPQHF. The DNA of the CDR3 is TGTGCCAGCAGCGCCCAGACGGAAAATCATCAGCCCCAGCATTTT.

In its sample, this clonotype was seen a few times. The chain has TRBV12-3 or TRBV12-4 and TRBJ1-6, with no clear D. The CDR3 is made up of 17 amino acids. Trimming removed 2 bases at V and 7 bases at J, with 18 bases between. CDR3 sequence reads: CASSLSLFVLENSPLHF. DNA of the CDR3: TGTGCCAGCAGTTTATCGTTATTCGTTTTGGAGAATTCACCCCTCCACTTT.

In its sample, this clonotype was seen a few times. This chain links TRBV10-3 with TRBJ1-3; D gene ambiguous. Germline-derived CDR1 and CDR2 are ENHRY and SYGVKD. The CDR3 is 12 residues long. V shed 8 bases and J shed 0 bases, with 5 bases lying between them. The CDR3 sequence: CAILTSGNTIYF. The CDR3 DNA sequence: TGTGCCATCCTGACCTCTGGAAACACCATATATTTT.